This T cell receptor beta chain is from a study of blood T cell repertoires in COVID-19 (dated by TCRdb to the early 2020s). Looking at the study overall: The collaborator samples originated in the United States, Italy and Spain and spanned the acute and convalescent phases of COVID-19. Samples were obtained from the ongoing ImmuneRACE study (first 160 participants) and from some 1,200 subjects provided by 6 global collaborators. Where available, HLA class I and class II types were obtained from metadata supplied by the sample provider rather than from assay-based typing. The sample metadata nearly always contained a de-identified subject ID, COVID-19 status, age in years and sex. Subjects who had been exposed to COVID-19, were actively infected with it, or had recovered from it provided the deeply sampled blood TCRbeta repertoires that made up the dataset. The material from the prospective study consisted of cDNA or gDNA derived from T cells, B-cell-depleted T cells, or PBMCs. The repertoires were made available in a free public database intended to serve as a resource for research on the immune response to SARS-CoV-2. Broader findings and caveats from the paper: How much clinical and demographic metadata was included differed by source and by participant, and the metadata was provided uncurated.

With regard to this clone: Its antigen specificity is not known. No per-base quality is available; no much larger clone lies one base away.

Collaborating institutions collected whole blood in K2EDTA tubes following their own protocols. Collaborator samples were shipped for TCRbeta analysis as frozen whole blood, isolated PBMCs, or DNA extracted from either sample type. Sequences LNHDA (CDR1) and SQIVND (CDR2) are obtained from the germline V gene (reference sequence). The CDR3 runs 12 residues from the cysteine to the phenylalanine. The read is trimmed to its CDR3 DNA, 36 bases read in frame from base 1. Germline trimming amounts to 10 bases on V and 4 bases on J, with 5 as the count of junction bases outside the gene matches. TCRbeta CDR3 regions were amplified from genomic DNA using the immunoSEQ Assay, a bias-controlled multiplex PCR. The source study handled its data this way. Within the assay, amplification of reference gene primers was used to estimate how many nucleated cells each sample contained. To quantify the absolute abundance of each unique TCRbeta CDR3 rearrangement, sequence reads were collapsed and filtered. Productive Simpson clonality was computed per sample as the square root of Simpson's diversity index over productive rearrangements. Imported from immuneACCESS, the table was reduced by TCRdb to in-frame sequences with V and J called. These copies leave out some clones; in studies compared against another copy, an unresolved V gene accounts for under half, and the cause of the remainder is not known. The V and J calls and the clone size are those of that table, but D and trimming were determined from the DNA. The sample table contains approximately 23,000 clones; only one count was recorded for roughly 89% of them. About 6.5% of the sample comes from the top ten.

The TCR was taken from a woman older than 75 with active COVID-19. The chain is encoded by TRBV19 joined to TRBJ1-1; 8 bases in the middle match TRBD1. Material: peripheral blood. The DNA reads TGTGCCACCAGGGGGCTTGGCACTGAAGCTTTCTTT. Translated, it reads CATRGLGTEAFF.